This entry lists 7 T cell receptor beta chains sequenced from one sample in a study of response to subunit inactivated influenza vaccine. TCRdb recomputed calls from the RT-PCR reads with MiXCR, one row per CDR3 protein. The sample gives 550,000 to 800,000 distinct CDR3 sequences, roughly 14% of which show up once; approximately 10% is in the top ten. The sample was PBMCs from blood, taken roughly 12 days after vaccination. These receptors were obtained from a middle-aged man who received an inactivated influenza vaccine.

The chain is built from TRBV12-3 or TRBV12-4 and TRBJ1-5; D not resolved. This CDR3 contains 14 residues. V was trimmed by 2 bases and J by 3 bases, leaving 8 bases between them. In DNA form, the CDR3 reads TGTGCCAGCAGTTTAAGGGCTACCAATCAGCCCCAGCATTTT. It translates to CASSLRATNQPQHF.

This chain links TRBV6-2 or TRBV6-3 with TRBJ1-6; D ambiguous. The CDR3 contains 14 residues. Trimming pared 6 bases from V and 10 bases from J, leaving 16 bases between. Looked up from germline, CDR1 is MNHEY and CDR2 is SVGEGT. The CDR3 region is CASSPDWARSPLHF. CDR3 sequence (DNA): TGTGCCAGCAGCCCGGACTGGGCGCGGTCACCCCTCCACTTT.

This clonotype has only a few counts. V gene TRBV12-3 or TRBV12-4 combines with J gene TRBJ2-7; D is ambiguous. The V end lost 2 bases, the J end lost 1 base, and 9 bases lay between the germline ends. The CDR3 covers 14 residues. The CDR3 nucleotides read TGTGCCAGCAGTTTAATGCTGGGTTCCTACGAGCAGTACTTC. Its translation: CASSLMLGSYEQYF.

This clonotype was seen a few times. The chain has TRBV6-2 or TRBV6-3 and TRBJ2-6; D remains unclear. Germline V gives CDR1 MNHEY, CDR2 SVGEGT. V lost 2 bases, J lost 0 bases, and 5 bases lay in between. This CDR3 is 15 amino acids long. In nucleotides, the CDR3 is TGTGCCAGCAGTTACGCTCCCTCTGGGGCCAACGTCCTGACTTTC. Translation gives CASSYAPSGANVLTF.

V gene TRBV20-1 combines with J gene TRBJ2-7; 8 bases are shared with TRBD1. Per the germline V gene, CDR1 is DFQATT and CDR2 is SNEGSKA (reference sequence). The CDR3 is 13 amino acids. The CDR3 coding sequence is TGCAGCCATAGGACAGGGAGCTCCTACGAGCAGTACTTC. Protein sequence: CSHRTGSSYEQYF.

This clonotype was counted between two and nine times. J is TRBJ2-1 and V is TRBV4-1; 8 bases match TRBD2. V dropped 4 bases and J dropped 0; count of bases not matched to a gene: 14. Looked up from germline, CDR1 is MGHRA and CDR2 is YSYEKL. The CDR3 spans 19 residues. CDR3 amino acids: CASSLPAFSGTRSYNEQFF. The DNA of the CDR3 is TGCGCCAGCAGCCTCCCGGCCTTTAGCGGGACTCGCTCCTACAATGAGCAGTTCTTC.

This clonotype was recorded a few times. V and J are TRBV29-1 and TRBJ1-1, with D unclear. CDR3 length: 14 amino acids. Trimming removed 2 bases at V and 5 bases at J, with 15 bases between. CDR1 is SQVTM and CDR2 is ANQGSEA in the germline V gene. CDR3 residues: CSVEKGEVGTEAFF. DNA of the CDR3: TGCAGCGTTGAAAAGGGCGAGGTTGGGACTGAAGCTTTCTTT.